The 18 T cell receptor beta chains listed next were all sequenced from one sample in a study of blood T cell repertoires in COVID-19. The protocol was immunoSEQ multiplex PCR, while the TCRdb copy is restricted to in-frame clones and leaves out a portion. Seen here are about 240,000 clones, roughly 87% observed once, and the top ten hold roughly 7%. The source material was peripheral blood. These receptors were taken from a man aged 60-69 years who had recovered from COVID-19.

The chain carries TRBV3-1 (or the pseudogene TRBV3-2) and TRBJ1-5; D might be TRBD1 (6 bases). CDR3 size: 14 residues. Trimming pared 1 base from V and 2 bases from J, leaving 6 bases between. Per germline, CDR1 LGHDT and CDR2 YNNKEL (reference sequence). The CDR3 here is CASSQGTGNQPQHF. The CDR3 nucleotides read TGTGCCAGCAGCCAAGGGACAGGCAATCAGCCCCAGCATTTT.

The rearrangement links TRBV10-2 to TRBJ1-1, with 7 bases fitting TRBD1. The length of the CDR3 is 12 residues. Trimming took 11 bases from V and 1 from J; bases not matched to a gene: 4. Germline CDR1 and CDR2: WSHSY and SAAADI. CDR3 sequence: CAGRDRNTEAFF. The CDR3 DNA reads TGCGCCGGACGGGACAGGAACACTGAAGCTTTCTTT.

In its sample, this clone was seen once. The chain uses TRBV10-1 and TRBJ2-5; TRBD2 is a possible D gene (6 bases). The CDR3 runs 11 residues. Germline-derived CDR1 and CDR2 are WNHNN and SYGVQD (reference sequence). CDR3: CASGDQETQYF. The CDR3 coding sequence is TGCGCGTCGGGGGATCAAGAGACCCAGTACTTC.

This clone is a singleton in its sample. CDR3 loop: CATRSGVEYGYTF. The CDR3 nucleotides are TGTGCCACCCGGTCGGGAGTCGAGTATGGCTACACCTTC. The rearrangement joins TRBV2 to TRBJ1-2; the D is unclear. The CDR3 sequence is 13 residues long. CDR1 is SNHLY, CDR2 FYNNEI, per germline. The V end was cut by 10 bases, the J end by 5 bases, with 17 bases between.

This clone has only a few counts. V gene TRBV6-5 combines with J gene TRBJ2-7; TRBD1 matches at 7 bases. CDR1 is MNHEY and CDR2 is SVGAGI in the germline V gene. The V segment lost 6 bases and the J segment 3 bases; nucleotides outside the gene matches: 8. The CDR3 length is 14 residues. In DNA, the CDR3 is TGTGCCAGCAGATCGCCTGGGGACAGCTACGAGCAGTACGTC. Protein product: CASRSPGDSYEQYV.

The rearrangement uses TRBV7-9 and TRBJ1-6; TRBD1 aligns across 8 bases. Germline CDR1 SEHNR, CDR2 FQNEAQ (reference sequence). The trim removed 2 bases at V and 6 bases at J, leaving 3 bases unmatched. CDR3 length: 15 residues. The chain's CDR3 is CASSLTGGLNSPLHF. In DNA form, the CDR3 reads TGTGCCAGCAGCTTAACAGGGGGTCTTAATTCACCCCTCCACTTT.

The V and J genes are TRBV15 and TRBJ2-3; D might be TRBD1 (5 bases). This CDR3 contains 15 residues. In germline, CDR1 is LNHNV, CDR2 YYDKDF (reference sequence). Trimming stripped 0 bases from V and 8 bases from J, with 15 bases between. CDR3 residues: CATSRDRQGGGTQYF. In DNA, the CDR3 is TGTGCCACCAGCAGAGATAGGCAGGGTGGTGGTACGCAGTATTTT.

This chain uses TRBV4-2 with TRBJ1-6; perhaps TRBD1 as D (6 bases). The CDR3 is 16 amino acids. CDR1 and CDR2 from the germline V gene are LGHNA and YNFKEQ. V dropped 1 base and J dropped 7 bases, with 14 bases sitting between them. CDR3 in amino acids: CASSQGIGGKNSPLHF. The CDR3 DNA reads TGTGCCAGCAGCCAAGGAATAGGGGGAAAAAATTCACCCCTCCACTTT.

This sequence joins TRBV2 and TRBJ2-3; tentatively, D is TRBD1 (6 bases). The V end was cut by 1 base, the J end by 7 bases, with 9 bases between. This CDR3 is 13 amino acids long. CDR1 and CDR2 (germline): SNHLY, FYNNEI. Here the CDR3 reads CASSEVRGHTQYF. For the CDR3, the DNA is TGTGCCAGCAGTGAAGTCAGGGGACATACGCAGTATTTT.

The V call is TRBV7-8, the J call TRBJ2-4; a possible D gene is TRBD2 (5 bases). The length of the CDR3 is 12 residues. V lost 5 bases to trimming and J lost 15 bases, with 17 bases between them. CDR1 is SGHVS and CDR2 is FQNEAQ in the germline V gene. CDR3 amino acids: CASSHYRDKPYF. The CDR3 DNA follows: TGTGCCAGCAGCCACTACCGGGATAAACCGTACTTC.

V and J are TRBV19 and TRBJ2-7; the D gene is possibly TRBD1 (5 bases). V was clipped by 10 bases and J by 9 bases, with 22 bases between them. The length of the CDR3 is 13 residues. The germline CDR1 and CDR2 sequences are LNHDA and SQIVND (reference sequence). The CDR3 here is CATSTVIFDGQYF. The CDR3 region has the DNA TGTGCCACATCGACAGTTATTTTTGACGGGCAGTACTTC. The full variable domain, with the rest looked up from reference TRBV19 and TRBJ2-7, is DGGITQSPKYLFRKEGQNVTLSCEQNLNHDAMYWYRQDPGQGLRLIYYSQIVNDFQKGDIAEGYSVSREKKESFPLTVTSAQKNPTAFYLCATSTVIFDGQYFGPGTRLTVT.

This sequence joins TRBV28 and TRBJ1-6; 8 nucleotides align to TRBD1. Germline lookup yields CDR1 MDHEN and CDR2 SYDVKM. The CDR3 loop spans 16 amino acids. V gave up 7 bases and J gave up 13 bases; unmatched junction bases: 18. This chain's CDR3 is CASTEATGARQIPLHF. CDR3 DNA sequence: TGTGCCAGCACCGAGGCGACAGGGGCCCGACAGATTCCCCTCCACTTT. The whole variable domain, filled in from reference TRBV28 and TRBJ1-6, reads DVKVTQSSRYLVKRTGEKVFLECVQDMDHENMFWYRQDPGLGLRLIYFSYDVKMKEKGDIPEGYSVSREKKERFSLILESASTNQTSMYLCASTEATGARQIPLHFGNGTRLTVT.

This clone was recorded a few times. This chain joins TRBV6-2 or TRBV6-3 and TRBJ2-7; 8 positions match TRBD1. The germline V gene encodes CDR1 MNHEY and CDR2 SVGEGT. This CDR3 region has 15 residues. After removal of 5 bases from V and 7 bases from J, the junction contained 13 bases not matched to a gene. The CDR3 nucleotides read TGTGCCAGCAGTAACCATTACAGGGGGTCTGGAGAGCAGTACGTC. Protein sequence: CASSNHYRGSGEQYV.

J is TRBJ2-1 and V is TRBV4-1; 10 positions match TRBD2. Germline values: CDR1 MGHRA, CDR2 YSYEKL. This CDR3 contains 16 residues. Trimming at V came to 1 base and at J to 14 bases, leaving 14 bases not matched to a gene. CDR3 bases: TGCGCCAGCAGCCAAGGCATGGGAGCGGGGGGGTCAGTGGAGTTCTTC. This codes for CASSQGMGAGGSVEFF.

DNA for the CDR3: TGTGCCAGCAGCCCCCCGCGGGGACTAGCGGGCACAGATACGCAGTATTTT. Translating gives CASSPPRGLAGTDTQYF. This chain joins TRBV3-1 (or the pseudogene TRBV3-2) and TRBJ2-3; 11 positions agree with TRBD2. Germline V gene lookup returns CDR1 LGHDT and CDR2 YNNKEL (reference sequence). The junction had 7 bases not matched to a gene; V was cut back by 4 bases and J by 1 base. This CDR3 region has 17 residues.

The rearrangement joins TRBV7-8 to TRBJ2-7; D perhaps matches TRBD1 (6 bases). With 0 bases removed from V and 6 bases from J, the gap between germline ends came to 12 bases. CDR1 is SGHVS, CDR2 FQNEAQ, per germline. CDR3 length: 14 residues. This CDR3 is CASSLAAGVSEQYV. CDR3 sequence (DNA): TGTGCCAGCAGCTTAGCGGCAGGGGTATCCGAGCAGTACGTC.

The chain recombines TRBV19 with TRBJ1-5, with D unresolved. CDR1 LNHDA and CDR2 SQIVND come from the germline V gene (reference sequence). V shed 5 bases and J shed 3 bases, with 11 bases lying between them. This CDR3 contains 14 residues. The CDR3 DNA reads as TGTGCCAGTAGTTTACGGAGCCTCAATCAGCCCCAGCATTTT. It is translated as CASSLRSLNQPQHF.

For the CDR3, the DNA is TGTGCCAGCGCCGAAACGGCAGGGGGACTTTCACCCCTCCACTTT. As protein: CASAETAGGLSPLHF. V and J are TRBV2 and TRBJ1-6, with 7 bases fitting TRBD1. The ends lost 8 bases at V and 9 bases at J; junction bases unmatched: 13. Germline V CDR1 and CDR2: SNHLY, FYNNEI. The CDR3 is 15 residues long.